Included here is one TCR beta chain sequence, with context. Its antigen is not identified. The sample is drawn from a study of cytomegalovirus exposure and HLA in healthy donors. TCRdb's table, derived via immunoSEQ multiplex PCR, lists solely in-frame clones and lacks some. The sample shows 110,000 or so clones, around 86% of them seen only once. Study-level findings and limits: Altogether, 170 or so TCR beta chains were recorded as cytomegalovirus-associated. There were some public TCRs occurring in many donors, but most TCR sequences were rare.

Material: PBMCs. The receptor's source is a man younger than 35 in good health and CMV-seronegative.

The CDR3 spells CSVAEQGIANEQFF. The CDR3, as DNA: TGCAGCGTTGCGGAACAGGGAATCGCCAATGAGCAGTTCTTC. This chain links TRBV29-1 with TRBJ2-1, with a weak D call TRBD1 (6 bases). Per the germline V gene, CDR1 is SQVTM and CDR2 is ANQGSEA. Trimming took off 4 bases at V and 6 bases at J, with 16 bases between the two ends. This CDR3 has 14 amino acids.